This T cell receptor beta chain was observed in a study of post-analysis software for immune sequencing data. Carried by the TCR beta cDNA libraries were unique molecular identifiers. A single record per CDR3 protein comes from TCRdb applying MiXCR to the PCR reads. Of about 200,000 distinct CDR3 sequences listed, over 25% were seen once; the top ten hold 3% to 3.5%. Germline lookup yields CDR1 WNHNN and CDR2 SYGVQD (reference sequence). The ends were cut back, 3 bases at V and 5 bases at J, with 11 bases in the middle. The CDR3 has 14 amino acids. In the case of this clonotype: Its antigen is as yet unknown.

Notes on the study in general: A handful of TRBV segments were significantly more frequent in patients than in controls. TRBV5-6, TRBV5-1 and TRBV20-1 were among these segments. F measure showed strong co-clustering of same-batch samples.

This sequence originates from a girl aged 2 to 17 with multiple sclerosis. The genes are TRBV10-1 and TRBJ2-1; possibly TRBD1 for D (5 bases). Sequenced input: blood. The CDR3 DNA reads TGCGCCAGCAGTGACAGGGTAGGAAACAATGAGCAGTTCTTC. Translating gives CASSDRVGNNEQFF.